These T cell receptor beta chains were read from a single sample in a study of blood T cell repertoires in COVID-19. Using immunoSEQ multiplex PCR, the repertoire was profiled, and TCRdb retains in-frame clones only, with some absent. This sample has 98,000 or so clones, with approximately 88% found just once. Sequenced sample: peripheral blood. The receptors come from a human donor in a cohort sampled during active COVID-19. The CDR3 runs from the conserved cysteine through the conserved F or W. Fields, in order: V gene, J gene, CDR3 length, clone size, D gene, CDR3 protein, CDR3 DNA. The D gene is left open where the match is weak. Only some rows state a clone size, as once, few, many or a class for expanded clones.

V: TRBV27; J: TRBJ2-6; length: 15; size: .; D: TRBD1; CDR3: CASGNRQGFANVLTF; DNA: TGTGCCAGCGGGAATCGACAGGGGTTTGCCAACGTCCTGACTTTC
V: TRBV27; J: TRBJ1-4; length: 13; size: few; D: TRBD1; CDR3: CASSQGGVEKLFF; DNA: TGTGCCAGCAGTCAGGGGGGTGTTGAAAAACTGTTTTTT
V: TRBV18; J: TRBJ2-2; length: 15; size: .; D: .; CDR3: CASSPTQGNTGELFF; DNA: TGTGCCAGCTCACCAACACAGGGGAACACCGGGGAGCTGTTTTTT
V: TRBV5-4; J: TRBJ2-3; length: 15; size: .; D: .; CDR3: CASSLRAGSTDTQYF; DNA: TGTGCCAGCAGCTTGCGGGCGGGTAGCACAGATACGCAGTATTTT
V: TRBV18; J: TRBJ1-1; length: 14; size: .; D: .; CDR3: CASSTAGVVTEAFF; DNA: TGTGCCAGCTCCACCGCGGGGGTAGTGACTGAAGCTTTCTTT
V: TRBV10-3; J: TRBJ2-7; length: 17; size: .; D: .; CDR3: CAISEGGLDGAGYEQYF; DNA: TGTGCCATCAGTGAAGGGGGATTGGACGGTGCTGGCTACGAGCAGTACTTC
V: TRBV6-1; J: TRBJ2-5; length: 17; size: once; D: TRBD2; CDR3: CASSEAVSGAFQETQYF; DNA: TGTGCCAGCAGTGAAGCCGTTAGCGGGGCTTTCCAAGAGACCCAGTACTTC
V: TRBV29-1; J: TRBJ1-1; length: 14; size: .; D: .; CDR3: CSVLGLKGVTEAFF; DNA: TGCAGCGTGTTAGGTCTCAAGGGGGTGACTGAAGCTTTCTTT
V: TRBV28; J: TRBJ1-1; length: 13; size: .; D: TRBD1; CDR3: CASSLDRADEAFF; DNA: TGTGCCAGCAGCTTGGACAGGGCCGATGAAGCTTTCTTT
V: TRBV6-5; J: TRBJ1-5; length: 13; size: few; D: .; CDR3: CASSYAGVQPQHF; DNA: TGTGCCAGCAGTTACGCAGGGGTTCAGCCCCAGCATTTT
V: TRBV5-1; J: TRBJ1-5; length: 15; size: .; D: TRBD1; CDR3: CASSLTGGDNQPQHF; DNA: TGCGCCAGCAGCTTGACAGGGGGGGACAATCAGCCCCAGCATTTT
V: TRBV3-1/TRBV3-2; J: TRBJ1-1; length: 16; size: .; D: TRBD1; CDR3: CASSPWTGRMNTEAFF; DNA: TGTGCCAGCAGCCCCTGGACAGGAAGAATGAACACTGAAGCTTTCTTT
V: TRBV27; J: TRBJ1-2; length: 15; size: once; D: .; CDR3: CASRISGAEQNGYTF; DNA: TGTGCCAGCAGAATATCAGGGGCGGAACAGAATGGCTACACCTTC
V: TRBV25-1; J: TRBJ2-1; length: 14; size: .; D: .; CDR3: CASSEAVTGSEQFF; DNA: TGTGCCAGCAGTGAAGCCGTGACGGGGAGTGAGCAGTTCTTC
V: TRBV4-1; J: TRBJ2-7; length: 16; size: .; D: TRBD1; CDR3: CASSQTPGQGPNEQYF; DNA: TGCGCCAGCAGCCAAACTCCGGGACAGGGTCCCAACGAGCAGTACTTC
V: TRBV21-1; J: TRBJ2-7; length: 20; size: .; D: .; CDR3: CASSKVGRGYRAQPGYEQYF; DNA: TGTGCCAGCAGCAAAGTGGGGAGAGGGTACAGGGCCCAACCGGGCTACGAGCAGTACTTC
V: TRBV15; J: TRBJ2-5; length: 14; size: .; D: .; CDR3: CATGDGGGRKTQYF; DNA: TGTGCCACCGGAGACGGAGGGGGCCGAAAGACCCAGTACTTC
V: TRBV6-1; J: TRBJ1-2; length: 13; size: .; D: TRBD1; CDR3: CASSEGQGGGYTF; DNA: TGTGCCAGCAGTGAAGGACAGGGTGGTGGCTACACCTTC
V: TRBV6-6; J: TRBJ2-7; length: 16; size: .; D: .; CDR3: CASSYSSLDNSYEQYF; DNA: TGTGCCAGCAGTTACTCGTCCCTGGACAACTCCTACGAGCAGTACTTC
V: TRBV7-8; J: TRBJ1-1; length: 14; size: .; D: .; CDR3: CASSLAAALTEAFF; DNA: TGTGCCAGCAGCCTCGCGGCAGCCCTCACTGAAGCTTTCTTT
V: TRBV7-6; J: TRBJ2-3; length: 16; size: .; D: TRBD1; CDR3: CASSGIPGQGADTQYF; DNA: TGTGCCAGCAGCGGGATTCCGGGACAGGGGGCAGATACGCAGTATTTT
V: TRBV7-3; J: TRBJ2-7; length: 13; size: .; D: .; CDR3: CASSFFPGSEQYF; DNA: TGTGCCAGCAGCTTCTTCCCCGGGTCCGAGCAGTACTTC
V: TRBV2; J: TRBJ2-3; length: 18; size: once; D: TRBD2; CDR3: CASSEATGRVKVADTQYF; DNA: TGTGCCAGCAGTGAAGCCACCGGGAGGGTCAAGGTAGCAGATACGCAGTATTTT
V: TRBV30; J: TRBJ1-1; length: 14; size: .; D: .; CDR3: CAWSVQGLGTEAFF; DNA: TGTGCCTGGAGTGTGCAGGGATTGGGCACTGAAGCTTTCTTT
V: TRBV19; J: TRBJ2-6; length: 17; size: .; D: TRBD1; CDR3: CASSTPGQGKGANVLTF; DNA: TGTGCCAGTAGTACCCCGGGACAGGGGAAGGGGGCCAACGTCCTGACTTTC
V: TRBV7-9; J: TRBJ1-1; length: 14; size: once; D: TRBD1; CDR3: CASSLGQGNTEAFF; DNA: TGTGCCAGCAGCCTGGGACAGGGCAACACTGAAGCTTTCTTT
V: TRBV12-5; J: TRBJ2-5; length: 13; size: .; D: .; CDR3: CASGAGSEETQYF; DNA: TGTGCTAGTGGAGCAGGCTCGGAAGAGACCCAGTACTTC
V: TRBV4-1; J: TRBJ2-7; length: 16; size: .; D: .; CDR3: CASSQERGLGTYEQYF; DNA: TGCGCCAGCAGCCAAGAGCGGGGATTGGGTACCTACGAGCAGTACTTC
V: TRBV19; J: TRBJ2-7; length: 16; size: .; D: .; CDR3: CASTLVWGPRSYEQYF; DNA: TGTGCCAGTACCCTTGTATGGGGCCCCCGCTCCTACGAGCAGTACTTC
V: TRBV6-6; J: TRBJ2-3; length: 14; size: .; D: TRBD2; CDR3: CASSYRTSVDTQYF; DNA: TGTGCCAGCAGTTATCGGACTAGCGTAGATACGCAGTATTTT
V: TRBV5-4; J: TRBJ1-2; length: 13; size: few; D: TRBD1; CDR3: CASSLEEGAGYTF; DNA: TGTGCCAGCAGCTTGGAGGAGGGGGCGGGCTACACCTTC
V: TRBV6-5; J: TRBJ1-2; length: 15; size: .; D: TRBD1; CDR3: CASRQSRDRDRGYTF; DNA: TGTGCCAGCAGGCAGTCCCGGGACAGGGATCGTGGCTACACCTTC
V: TRBV27; J: TRBJ2-7; length: 14; size: once; D: TRBD2; CDR3: CASSRGTRAYEQYF; DNA: TGTGCCAGCAGTAGGGGGACTAGAGCCTACGAGCAGTACTTC
V: TRBV6-5; J: TRBJ2-7; length: 14; size: .; D: .; CDR3: CASSPRGLSYEQYF; DNA: TGTGCCAGCAGTCCCCGGGGTCTATCCTACGAGCAGTACTTC
V: TRBV23-1; J: TRBJ1-2; length: 12; size: .; D: .; CDR3: CASSLWRYGYTF; DNA: TGCGCCAGCAGTCTGTGGAGGTATGGCTACACCTTC
V: TRBV6-5; J: TRBJ2-5; length: 15; size: .; D: TRBD2; CDR3: CASRFDGGSLETQYF; DNA: TGTGCCAGCAGGTTCGACGGCGGGAGTCTAGAGACCCAGTACTTC
V: TRBV21-1; J: TRBJ2-5; length: 14; size: .; D: .; CDR3: CASRKSGQKETQYF; DNA: TGTGCCAGCAGGAAGAGCGGGCAGAAAGAGACCCAGTACTTC
V: TRBV7-2; J: TRBJ1-6; length: 18; size: .; D: .; CDR3: CASSSDRQLLGNNSPLHF; DNA: TGTGCCAGCAGTTCGGACAGACAGCTTCTTGGTAATAATTCACCCCTCCACTTT
V: TRBV18; J: TRBJ1-2; length: 16; size: .; D: TRBD1; CDR3: CASSPLPSTGDMRYTF; DNA: TGTGCCAGCTCACCGTTACCCTCGACAGGGGATATGCGCTACACCTTC
V: TRBV6-2/TRBV6-3; J: TRBJ1-1; length: 14; size: .; D: .; CDR3: CASSPPTGKTEAFF; DNA: TGTGCCAGCAGCCCCCCGACAGGCAAGACTGAAGCTTTCTTT
V: TRBV10-1; J: TRBJ2-5; length: 14; size: .; D: TRBD2; CDR3: CASSNSGRRETQYF; DNA: TGCGCCAGCTCCAATAGCGGGCGCCGGGAGACCCAGTACTTC
V: TRBV4-1; J: TRBJ1-4; length: 20; size: few; D: TRBD1; CDR3: CASSPRGRTGGAATNEKLFF; DNA: TGCGCCAGCAGCCCAAGAGGGAGGACAGGGGGAGCTGCAACTAATGAAAAACTGTTTTTT
V: TRBV6-6; J: TRBJ2-3; length: 15; size: .; D: .; CDR3: CASSYEGPGTDTQYF; DNA: TGTGCCAGCAGTTACGAGGGCCCCGGCACAGATACGCAGTATTTT
V: TRBV18; J: TRBJ2-1; length: 16; size: .; D: TRBD2; CDR3: CASSPPGLAGHNEQFF; DNA: TGTGCCAGCTCTCCACCGGGACTAGCGGGTCACAATGAGCAGTTCTTC
V: TRBV5-1; J: TRBJ1-4; length: 14; size: .; D: TRBD1; CDR3: CASSLRDRPEKLFF; DNA: TGCGCCAGCAGCTTGCGGGACAGGCCTGAAAAACTGTTTTTT
V: TRBV27; J: TRBJ2-7; length: 19; size: .; D: TRBD2; CDR3: CASSFNNLLAGGLSYEQYF; DNA: TGTGCCAGCAGTTTTAATAACCTTCTAGCGGGAGGGCTTTCCTACGAGCAGTACTTC